This TCR beta chain appears in the sequencing data of a study of blood T cell repertoires in COVID-19. Germline V gives CDR1 SNHLY, CDR2 FYNNEI. CDR3 length equals 12 residues. After removal of 7 bases from V and 8 bases from J, the junction contained 7 bases not matched to a gene. This clone showed up just a few times. Here immunoSEQ multiplex PCR was the method, and the copy in TCRdb shows in-frame clones only, minus some. The sample yields about 130,000 clones, roughly three quarters seen once. The sequenced material came from peripheral blood. The receptor's source is a woman aged 70-85 years with COVID-19, enrolled during active disease. This sequence joins TRBV2 and TRBJ1-2; TRBD1 matches 7 bases. The CDR3 protein is CASTKDRMGYTF. CDR3 in DNA: TGTGCCAGCACTAAGGACAGGATGGGCTACACCTTC.